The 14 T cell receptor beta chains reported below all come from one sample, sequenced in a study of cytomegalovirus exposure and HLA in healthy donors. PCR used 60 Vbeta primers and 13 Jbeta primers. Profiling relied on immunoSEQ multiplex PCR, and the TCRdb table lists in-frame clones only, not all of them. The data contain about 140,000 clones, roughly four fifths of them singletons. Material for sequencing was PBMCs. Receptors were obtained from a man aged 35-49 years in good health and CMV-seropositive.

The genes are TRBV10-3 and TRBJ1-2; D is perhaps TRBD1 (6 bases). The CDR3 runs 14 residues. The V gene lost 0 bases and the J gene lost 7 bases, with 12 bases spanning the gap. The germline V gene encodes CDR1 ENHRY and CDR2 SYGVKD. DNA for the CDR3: TGTGCCATCAGTGAGTCACCCAGGGGCGGTGGCTACACCTTC. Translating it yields CAISESPRGGGYTF.

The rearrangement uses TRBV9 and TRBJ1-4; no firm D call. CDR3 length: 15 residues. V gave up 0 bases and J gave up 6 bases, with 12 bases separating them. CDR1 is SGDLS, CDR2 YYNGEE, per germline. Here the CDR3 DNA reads TGTGCCAGCAGCGTAGTGGCGGGGTTGGATGAAAAACTGTTTTTT. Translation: CASSVVAGLDEKLFF.

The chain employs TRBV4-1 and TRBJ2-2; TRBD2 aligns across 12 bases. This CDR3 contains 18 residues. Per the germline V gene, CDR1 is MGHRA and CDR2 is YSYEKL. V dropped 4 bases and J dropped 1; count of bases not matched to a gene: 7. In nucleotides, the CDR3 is TGCGCCAGCAGCCTAGGGACTAGCGGGTCCTTGAACACCGGGGAGCTGTTTTTT. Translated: CASSLGTSGSLNTGELFF.

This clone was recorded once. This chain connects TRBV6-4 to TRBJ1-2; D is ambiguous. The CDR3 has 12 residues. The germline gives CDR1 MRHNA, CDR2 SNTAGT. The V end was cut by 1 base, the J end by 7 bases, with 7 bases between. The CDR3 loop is CASSDYGRGYTF. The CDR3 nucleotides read TGTGCCAGCAGTGACTATGGCCGTGGCTACACCTTC.

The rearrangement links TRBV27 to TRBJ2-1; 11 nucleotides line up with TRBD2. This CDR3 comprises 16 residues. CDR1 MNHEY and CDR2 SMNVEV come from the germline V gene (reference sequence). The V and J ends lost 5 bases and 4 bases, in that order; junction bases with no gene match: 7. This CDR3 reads CASSPSTSGMYNEQFF. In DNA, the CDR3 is TGTGCCAGCAGTCCCTCGACTAGCGGGATGTACAATGAGCAGTTCTTC.

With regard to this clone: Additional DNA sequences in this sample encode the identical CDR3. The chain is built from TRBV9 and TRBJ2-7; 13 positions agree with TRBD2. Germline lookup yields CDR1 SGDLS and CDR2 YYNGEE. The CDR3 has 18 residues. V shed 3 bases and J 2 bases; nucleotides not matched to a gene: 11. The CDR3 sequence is CASSARGEGTSGTYEQYF. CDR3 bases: TGTGCCAGCAGCGCGAGGGGAGAGGGGACTAGCGGGACCTACGAGCAGTACTTC.

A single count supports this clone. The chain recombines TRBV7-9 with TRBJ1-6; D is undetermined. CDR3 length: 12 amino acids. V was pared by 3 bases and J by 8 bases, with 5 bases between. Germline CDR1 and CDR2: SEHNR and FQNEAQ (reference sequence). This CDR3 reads CASSLAHSPLHF. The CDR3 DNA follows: TGTGCCAGCAGCTTGGCCCATTCACCCCTCCACTTT.

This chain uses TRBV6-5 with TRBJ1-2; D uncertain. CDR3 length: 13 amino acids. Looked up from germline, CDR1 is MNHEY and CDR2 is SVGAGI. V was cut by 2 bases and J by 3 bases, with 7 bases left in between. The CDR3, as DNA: TGTGCCAGCAGTTACGGAGGCGACTATGGCTACACCTTC. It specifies CASSYGGDYGYTF.

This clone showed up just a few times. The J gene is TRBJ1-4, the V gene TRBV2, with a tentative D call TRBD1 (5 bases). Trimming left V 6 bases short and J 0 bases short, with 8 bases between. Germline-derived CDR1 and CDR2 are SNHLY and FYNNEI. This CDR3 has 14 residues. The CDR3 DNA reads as TGTGCCAGCAGAGGGGTATCAACTAATGAAAAACTGTTTTTT. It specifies CASRGVSTNEKLFF.

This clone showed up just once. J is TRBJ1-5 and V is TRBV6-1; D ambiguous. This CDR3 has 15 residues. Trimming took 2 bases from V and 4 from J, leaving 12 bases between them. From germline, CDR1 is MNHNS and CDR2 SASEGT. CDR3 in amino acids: CASSEPGLLNQPQHF. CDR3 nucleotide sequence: TGTGCCAGCAGTGAACCCGGTCTCCTTAATCAGCCCCAGCATTTT.

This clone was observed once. The CDR3 loop reads CASSPRTGAREQYF. For the CDR3, the DNA is TGTGCCAGCAGCCCCCGGACAGGGGCGAGGGAGCAGTACTTC. This rearrangement joins TRBV9 to TRBJ2-7, with TRBD1 matching over 9 bases. Germline CDR1 is SGDLS and CDR2 is YYNGEE. This CDR3 is 14 amino acids long. V dropped 4 bases and J dropped 7; count of bases not matched to a gene: 9.

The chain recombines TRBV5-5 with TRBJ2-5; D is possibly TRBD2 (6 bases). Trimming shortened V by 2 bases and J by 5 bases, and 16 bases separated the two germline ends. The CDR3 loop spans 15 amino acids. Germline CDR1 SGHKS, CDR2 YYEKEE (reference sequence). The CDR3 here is CASSFGDRELETQYF. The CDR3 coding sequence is TGTGCCAGCAGCTTCGGGGACCGGGAGTTGGAGACCCAGTACTTC. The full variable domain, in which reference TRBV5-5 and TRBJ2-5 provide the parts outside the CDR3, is DAGVTQSPTHLIKTRGQQVTLRCSPISGHKSVSWYQQVLGQGPQFIFQYYEKEERGRGNFPDRFSARQFPNYSSELNVNALLLGDSALYLCASSFGDRELETQYFGPGTRLLVL.

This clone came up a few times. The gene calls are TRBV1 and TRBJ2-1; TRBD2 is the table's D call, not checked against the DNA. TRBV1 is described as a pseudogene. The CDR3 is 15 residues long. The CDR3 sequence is CTSSQETSGGNEQFF. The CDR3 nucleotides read TGCACCAGCAGCCAAGAAACCTCCGGGGGCAATGAGCAGTTCTTC.

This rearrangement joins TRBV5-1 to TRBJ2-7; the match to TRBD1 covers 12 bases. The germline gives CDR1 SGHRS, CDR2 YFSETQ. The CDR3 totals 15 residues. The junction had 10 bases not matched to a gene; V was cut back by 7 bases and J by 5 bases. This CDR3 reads CASGLFGTGGNEQYF. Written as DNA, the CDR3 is TGCGCCAGCGGCCTATTTGGGACAGGGGGCAACGAGCAGTACTTC.